This entry features one T cell receptor (beta chain) sequence. Germline CDR1 reads SGHVS; CDR2 reads FQNEAQ. V was pared by 1 base and J by 2 bases, with 15 bases between. The CDR3 is 16 amino acids. The record originates from a study of blood T cell repertoires in COVID-19. Study-wide background: The cDNA or gDNA used as material had been derived from T cells, B-cell-depleted T cells, or PBMCs.

The assay was immunoSEQ multiplex PCR, and TCRdb's table has in-frame clones only and misses some. The table records 65,000 to 70,000 clones, about 86% of them present only once. J is TRBJ2-7 and V is TRBV7-8; a weak D match, TRBD2 (6 bases). Sequencing used peripheral blood. This TCR was sampled from a man aged 50 to 60 with acute or convalescent COVID-19. Here the CDR3 reads CASSLGLSGAPYEQYF. For the CDR3, the DNA is TGTGCCAGCAGCTTAGGTTTATCGGGAGCGCCCTACGAGCAGTACTTC.